The clone carrying this TCR beta chain was seen a handful of times. CDR1 and CDR2 (germline): SEHNR, FQNEAQ (reference sequence). Trimming cost V 5 bases and J 1 base; bases outside gene matches: 2. This CDR3 has 14 amino acids. This record comes from a study of beta chain features in type 1 diabetes. Since all of the isolated RNA was reverse transcribed, expressed TCRB transcripts were what got sequenced. This table comes from immunoSEQ multiplex PCR, and its TCRdb copy is limited to in-frame clones, with some not included. The sample comprises almost 350,000 clones, roughly 8% of which are singletons, and 0.44% rests with the top ten.

The origin of this receptor is a woman younger than 30 in good health. The chain links TRBV7-9 to TRBJ1-1, with 9 bases matching TRBD1. What was sequenced was central memory CD4+ T cells from blood. CDR3 nucleotide sequence: TGTGCCAGCAGCCAGGGACAGGGGAACACTGAAGCTTTCTTT. It yields the protein CASSQGQGNTEAFF.